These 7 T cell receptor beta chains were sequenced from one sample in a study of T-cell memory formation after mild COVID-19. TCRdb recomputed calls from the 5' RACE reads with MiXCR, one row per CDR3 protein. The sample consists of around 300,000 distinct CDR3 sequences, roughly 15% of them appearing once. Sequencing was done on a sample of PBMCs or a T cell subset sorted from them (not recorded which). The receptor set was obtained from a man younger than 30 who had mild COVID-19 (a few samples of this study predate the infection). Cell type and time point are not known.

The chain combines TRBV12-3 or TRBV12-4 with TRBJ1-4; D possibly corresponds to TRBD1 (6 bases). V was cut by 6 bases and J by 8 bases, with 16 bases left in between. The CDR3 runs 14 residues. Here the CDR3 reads CASSPTNREEKLFF. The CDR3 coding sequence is TGTGCCAGCAGCCCAACGAACAGGGAGGAAAAACTGTTTTTT.

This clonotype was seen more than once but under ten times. The CDR3 DNA is TGTGCCAGCAGCCAAGATCCGCACAGGGGGAACTATGGCTACACCTTC. As protein: CASSQDPHRGNYGYTF. The chain employs TRBV4-2 and TRBJ1-2, with 8 bases that match TRBD1. This CDR3 region has 16 residues. Germline trimming cut 0 bases from V and 2 bases from J; bases unmatched to any gene: 5. In germline, CDR1 is LGHNA, CDR2 YNFKEQ.

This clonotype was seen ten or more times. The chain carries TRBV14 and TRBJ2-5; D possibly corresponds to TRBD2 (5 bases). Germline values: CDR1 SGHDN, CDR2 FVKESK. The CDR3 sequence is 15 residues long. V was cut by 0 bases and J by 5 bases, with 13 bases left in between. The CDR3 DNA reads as TGTGCCAGCAGCCAAGAGGAGGAAGGGTCGGAGACCCAGTACTTC. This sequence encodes CASSQEEEGSETQYF.

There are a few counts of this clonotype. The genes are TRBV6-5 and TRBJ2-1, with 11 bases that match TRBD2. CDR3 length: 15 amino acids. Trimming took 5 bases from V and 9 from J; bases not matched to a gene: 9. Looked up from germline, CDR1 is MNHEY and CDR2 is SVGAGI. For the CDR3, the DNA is TGTGCCAGCAGTGGGGTAGCGGGGGGGCCGGCTGAGCAGTTCTTC. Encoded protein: CASSGVAGGPAEQFF.

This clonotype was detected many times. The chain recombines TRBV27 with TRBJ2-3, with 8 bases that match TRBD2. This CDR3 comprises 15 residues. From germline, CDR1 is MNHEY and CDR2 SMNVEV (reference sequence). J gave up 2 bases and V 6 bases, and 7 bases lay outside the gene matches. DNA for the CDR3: TGTGCCAGCAGAATAACTAGCGGATACACAGATACGCAGTATTTT. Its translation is CASRITSGYTDTQYF.

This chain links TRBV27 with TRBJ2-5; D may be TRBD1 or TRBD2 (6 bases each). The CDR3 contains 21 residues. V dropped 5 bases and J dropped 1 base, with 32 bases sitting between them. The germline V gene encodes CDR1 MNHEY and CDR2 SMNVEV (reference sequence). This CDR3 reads CASSHRPTRGRDRFGQETQYF. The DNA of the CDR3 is TGTGCCAGCAGTCACCGGCCCACCCGGGGGCGGGATAGGTTTGGCCAAGAGACCCAGTACTTC.

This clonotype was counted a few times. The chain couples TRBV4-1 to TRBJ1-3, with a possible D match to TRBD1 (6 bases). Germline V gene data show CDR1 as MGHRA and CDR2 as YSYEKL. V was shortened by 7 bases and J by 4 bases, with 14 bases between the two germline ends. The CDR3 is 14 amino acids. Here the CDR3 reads CASKYRVAGNTIYF. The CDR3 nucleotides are TGCGCCAGCAAGTACAGGGTGGCCGGAAACACCATATATTTT.